Below, one T cell receptor (beta chain) is given with its context. This clone's antigen is unknown. Nothing much larger sits one base from this clone, and base qualities are not available. For sequencing of the TCRbeta CDR3 region, genomic DNA was extracted from the sorted cells. The immunoSEQ Assay was used to sequence the TCRbeta CDR3 regions. As stored in TCRdb, this immuneACCESS dataset retains in-frame rearrangements with V and J assigned. A fraction of the clones does not appear; measured against another copy, unresolved V genes explain less than half of the discrepancy, and the remainder lacks a known reason. This sample is represented by about 110,000 clones; around 93% of them were singletons. The ten largest clones add up to around 0.7% of the sample. These data belong to a study of OX40 agonist ivuxolimab in advanced cancers. For the study in its entirety: Ivuxolimab, which targeted the costimulatory receptor OX40 (CD134), was an agonistic, fully human IgG2 monoclonal antibody. Intravenous ivuxolimab was administered to patients every 2 weeks at six dose levels: 0.01, 0.1, 0.3, 1.5, 3 and 10 mg/kg. The point of sequencing TCRbeta in the periphery was to test whether ivuxolimab changed TCR sequence diversity and drove clonal T-cell expansion. Prior anti-PD-1, anti-PD-L1 or anti-CTLA-4 therapy was permitted, and checkpoint inhibitors had been received by more than 35% of dose-escalation patients. The dose-escalation cohort was about 83% male with a mean age of roughly 60 years, ranging from roughly 20 to 80. The paper describes the monotherapy dose-escalation part (N ≈ 52 patients) of the phase I trial of ivuxolimab. Of the approximately 50 patients in dose escalation, 19 had hepatocellular carcinoma, some 15 had melanoma, 9 had renal cell carcinoma and 9 had head and neck cancer. Partial responses were achieved by three dose-escalation patients, of whom one had hepatocellular carcinoma and two had cutaneous melanoma.

The trial excluded patients who had a history of autoimmune disease or were on systemic immunosuppression. In every dose cohort, peripheral blood was drawn for TCR sequencing at baseline, cycle 4 day 1, and cycle 7 day 1. The samples were taken from a phase I, first-in-human, multicenter, open-label dose-escalation trial of ivuxolimab. Adults with locally advanced or metastatic head and neck squamous cell, hepatocellular, melanoma or renal cell carcinoma were enrolled in the trial. Before TCR sequencing, CD4+ T cells and CD8+ T cells were sorted from peripheral blood as separate populations. The CDR3 numbers 18 residues from cysteine through phenylalanine. Only CDR3 DNA remains: 54 bases, in frame from the first base. The paper as a whole reports these results and caveats: In partial responders in the 0.1-3.0 mg/kg groups, normalized peripheral clonal expansion was found to be among the lowest, especially among CD8+ T cells. Low levels of normalized T-cell clonal expansion were also seen in some patients who did not respond. At doses from 0.1 to 3.0 mg/kg, clonal expansion was seen in both CD4+ and CD8+ blood T cells between baseline and week 6. After ivuxolimab, CD8+ T cells had more expanded clones than CD4+ T cells on average. Which antigens the clonally expanded peripheral T cells were specific for was not determined.

In this chain, TRBV12-2 is recombined with TRBJ2-2; TRBD2 is the table's D call, not checked against the DNA. TRBV12-2 is a documented pseudogene. This sample comprised CD4+ or CD8+ T cells sorted from blood, obtained in a trial of the OX40 agonist ivuxolimab. This TCR derives from an adult with an advanced solid tumor such as melanoma, head and neck, liver or kidney cancer. The CDR3 region: CASRTPPRGRIDTGELFF. The DNA reads as follows: TGTGCAAGTCGCACCCCCCCGCGGGGCAGGATCGACACCGGGGAGCTGTTTTTT.